This T cell receptor beta chain was sequenced during a study of T cell responses to AZD1222 COVID-19 vaccine. General study points: Spike-wide coverage was observed for vaccine-associated CD4 TCRs, with dominant responses at 160-218 and 743-854. Possibly, clonal diversity was underestimated; donors were largely white British and included more females. Only five to seven AZD1222 recipients were seropositive at baseline.

This clone was counted a few times. Its antigen is still unknown. Profiled with immunoSEQ multiplex PCR; TCRdb holds only in-frame clones, not every one. The sample records about 78,000 clones, roughly 90% being singletons. V shed 6 bases and J shed 4 bases, with 15 bases lying between them. CDR1 is MNHEY and CDR2 is SVGAGI in the germline V gene. The CDR3 is 14 residues long. The sample consisted of peripheral blood, taken on day 0 of MenACWY control vaccination. This chain links TRBV6-5 with TRBJ1-2, with D maybe TRBD1 (6 bases). The TCR was taken from an adult in good health. This CDR3 is CASRPGGRIYGYTF. The DNA for the CDR3 is TGTGCCAGCAGACCGGGGGGGCGGATCTATGGCTACACCTTC.